A single sample is the source of the 5 T cell receptor beta chains below, sequenced in a study of blood T cell repertoires in COVID-19. Produced via immunoSEQ multiplex PCR; TCRdb's table is partial and in-frame only. This sample has 150,000 to 200,000 clones, with about 93% found just once. The sample was peripheral blood. Receptor source: a woman aged 45-60 years with acute or convalescent COVID-19.

The chain carries TRBV6-5 and TRBJ2-6; D is possibly TRBD1 (6 bases). Trimming stripped 4 bases from V and 1 base from J, with 8 bases between. From germline, CDR1 is MNHEY and CDR2 SVGAGI. CDR3 length: 15 amino acids. The DNA for the CDR3 is TGTGCCAGCAGTTTAACAGGGTCTGGGGCCAACGTCCTGACTTTC. Translated: CASSLTGSGANVLTF.

This rearrangement joins TRBV25-1 to TRBJ1-1, with TRBD1 identical over 7 bases. Trimming took 2 bases from V and 5 from J; bases not matched to a gene: 8. CDR3 length: 15 residues. Germline values: CDR1 MGHDK, CDR2 SYGVNS. Written as DNA, the CDR3 is TGTGCCAGCAGTGAAATTCAGGGGGAGGATACTGAAGCTTTCTTT. Translation: CASSEIQGEDTEAFF.

This chain joins TRBV5-6 and TRBJ2-1; D possibly corresponds to TRBD1 (6 bases). This CDR3 has 15 amino acids. Per the germline V gene, CDR1 is SGHDT and CDR2 is YYEEEE. V lost 4 bases to trimming and J lost 6 bases, with 17 bases between them. CDR3 loop: CASSNNWEGGNEQFF. The CDR3 DNA reads TGTGCCAGCAGCAACAATTGGGAAGGGGGCAATGAGCAGTTCTTC.

V usage is TRBV12-5 and J usage is TRBJ1-2; 9 nucleotides line up with TRBD1. Germline values: CDR1 LGHNT, CDR2 FRNRAP. Losses at the gene ends were 1 base for V and 6 bases for J; bases not matched to a gene: 6. The CDR3 totals 15 residues. Here the CDR3 reads CASGLEQGAQDGYTF. The DNA for the CDR3 is TGTGCTAGTGGTTTGGAACAGGGGGCGCAAGATGGCTACACCTTC.

This chain uses TRBV30 with TRBJ1-4; D is undetermined. The CDR3 totals 15 residues. Germline CDR1 reads GTSNPN; CDR2 reads SVGIG (reference sequence). The V end was cut by 2 bases, the J end by 1 base, with 11 bases between. The CDR3 DNA sequence: TGTGCCTGGAGTACTAAAGGGAGAACTAATGAAAAACTGTTTTTT. Protein product: CAWSTKGRTNEKLFF. Supplemented by reference TRBV30 and TRBJ1-4, the full variable domain reads SQTIHQWPATLVQPVGSPLSLECTVEGTSNPNLYWYRQAAGRGLQLLFYSVGIGQISSEVPQNLSASRPQDRQFILSSKKLLLSDSGFYLCAWSTKGRTNEKLFFGSGTQLSVL.